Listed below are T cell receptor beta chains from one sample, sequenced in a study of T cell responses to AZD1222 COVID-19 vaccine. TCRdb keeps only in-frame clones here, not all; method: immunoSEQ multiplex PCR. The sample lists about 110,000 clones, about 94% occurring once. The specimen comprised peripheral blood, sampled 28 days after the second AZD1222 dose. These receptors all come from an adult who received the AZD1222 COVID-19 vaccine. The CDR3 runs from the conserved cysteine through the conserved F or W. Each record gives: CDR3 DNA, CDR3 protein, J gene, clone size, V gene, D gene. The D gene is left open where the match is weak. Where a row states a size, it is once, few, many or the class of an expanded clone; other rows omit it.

TGTGCCAGCAGTGGGACAGGGGTTTCCGGCTACACCTTC CASSGTGVSGYTF TRBJ1-2 - TRBV2 TRBD1
TGCGCCAGCAGCTTGGCCAGGGGGACAGCTCTCTACGAGCAGTACTTC CASSLARGTALYEQYF TRBJ2-7 - TRBV5-1 TRBD1
TGTGCCAGCGACAGGTTCATGAACACTGAAGCTTTCTTT CASDRFMNTEAFF TRBJ1-1 - TRBV6-5 -
TGTGCCAGCAGCTTAAGCCCGAGGAGTAACACTGAAGCTTTCTTT CASSLSPRSNTEAFF TRBJ1-1 - TRBV7-8 -
TGTGCCAGCAGCTTATACGCGGACACTGAAGCTTTCTTT CASSLYADTEAFF TRBJ1-1 once TRBV7-2 -
TGTGCCAGCAGCCAAGAGGGACAGGGGGCAGACGAGCAGTACTTC CASSQEGQGADEQYF TRBJ2-7 - TRBV14 TRBD1
TGTGCCAGCAGGACTCTTTTGGAGGATGGCTACACCTTC CASRTLLEDGYTF TRBJ1-2 - TRBV27 -
TGTGCCAGTAGTGGGGGGAACACTGAAGCTTTCTTT CASSGGNTEAFF TRBJ1-1 - TRBV19 -
TGTGCCAGCAGCCCCTCGGAGTTGAACACTGAAGCTTTCTTT CASSPSELNTEAFF TRBJ1-1 - TRBV3-1/TRBV3-2 -
TGTGCCAGCAGTGAATTGGTCGCGAACACCGGGGAGCTGTTTTTT CASSELVANTGELFF TRBJ2-2 - TRBV2 -
TGTGCCAGCAGCCAAGATGGGGACAGGGATTACTCACCCCTCCACTTT CASSQDGDRDYSPLHF TRBJ1-6 - TRBV3-1/TRBV3-2 TRBD1
TGTGCCAGCAGCTCCGACAGGGGTAGCAATCAGCCCCAGCATTTT CASSSDRGSNQPQHF TRBJ1-5 few TRBV5-4 TRBD1
TGTGCCAGTGGGGCAGGGAAAGTTAACACTGAAGCTTTCTTT CASGAGKVNTEAFF TRBJ1-1 - TRBV19 -
TGTGCCTGGGGGGGCTTCCAAGAGACCCAGTACTTC CAWGGFQETQYF TRBJ2-5 - TRBV30 -
TGTGCCAGCAGCTTAGATCAGGGGGTGGCCACTGAAGCTTTCTTT CASSLDQGVATEAFF TRBJ1-1 - TRBV7-2 TRBD1
TGTGCCAGCAGTTACTCGAACCTCGGTGAGAACACTGAAGCTTTCTTT CASSYSNLGENTEAFF TRBJ1-1 - TRBV6-6 -
TGTGCCAGTAGTATAGGGGCCTTGAACACTGAAGCTTTCTTT CASSIGALNTEAFF TRBJ1-1 - TRBV19 -
TGTGCCATCAGTGAGTCGGAGGATCAGCCCCAGCATTTT CAISESEDQPQHF TRBJ1-5 - TRBV10-3 -
TGTGCCAGCAGCTTAGAAGGGGGCGCATCTTCCTACGAGCAGTACTTC CASSLEGGASSYEQYF TRBJ2-7 - TRBV7-9 TRBD1
TGTGCCAGCACGATCGGCTCCTACAATGAGCAGTTCTTC CASTIGSYNEQFF TRBJ2-1 once TRBV12-3/TRBV12-4 -
TGTGCCACCAGCAGGGACAGGGGTTCTTACAATGAGCAGTTCTTC CATSRDRGSYNEQFF TRBJ2-1 once TRBV15 TRBD1
TGCGCCAGCAGCTTCCCTCCGGGACAGGGGGACTATGGCTACACCTTC CASSFPPGQGDYGYTF TRBJ1-2 - TRBV5-1 TRBD1
TGTGCCAGCAGCTTGGCTAGCCCTTCCTACAATGAGCAGTTCTTC CASSLASPSYNEQFF TRBJ2-1 - TRBV5-5 -